The present TCR beta chain was sequenced within a study of blood T cells in healthy people across ages. It was with a sample-barcoded 5' primer and a J-beta primer mix that a second PCR of about 7 to 12 cycles was run. TCRdb reprocessed the 5' RACE reads via MiXCR and lists one record per CDR3 protein. The data contain approximately 900,000 distinct CDR3 sequences, around 49% of them singletons. Study conclusions and caveats: Possibly, changes in expanded clonotypes were confounded because donor CMV status was unknown.

There are a few counts of this clonotype. Its antigen is unidentified. This CDR3 is 14 amino acids long. V lost 3 bases to trimming and J lost 11 bases, with 18 bases between them. Germline CDR1 is KGHDR and CDR2 is SFDVKD. The specimen sequenced was blood. The sequence derives from a man in his thirties or forties in good health. This chain connects TRBV24-1 to TRBJ2-5; D remains ambiguous. CDR3 bases: TGTGCCACCAGTGATGTGGGCAGAACGGCGGAGCAGTACTTC. This sequence encodes CATSDVGRTAEQYF.